Shown below are 22 T cell receptor beta chains from a single sample sequenced in a study of CD8+ T cells in alopecia areata. Described treatment: oral pan-JAK inhibitor, 5-10 mg twice daily. Following RNA extraction, reverse transcription yielded cDNA that acted as the sequencing template. The data were produced by immunoSEQ multiplex PCR, yet TCRdb's version contains in-frame clones alone and is incomplete. There are fewer than 200,000 clones in the sample; approximately 62% occur only once, and 11% to 15% lies in the top ten. Sample: CD4+ T cells sorted from blood, taken at week 24, from a patient treated with tofacitinib. Receptor source: a human donor with alopecia areata.

The chain has TRBV30 and TRBJ1-1; no firm D call. CDR3 size: 13 residues. Germline V gene lookup returns CDR1 GTSNPN and CDR2 SVGIG (reference sequence). V was shortened by 7 bases and J by 1 base, with 13 bases between the two germline ends. In DNA, the CDR3 is TGTGCCTTAAAGCGACGGACGAACACTGAAGCTTTCTTT. Translation: CALKRRTNTEAFF.

This clone was seen a handful of times. V gene TRBV7-9 combines with J gene TRBJ2-3; D ambiguous. The germline V gene encodes CDR1 SEHNR and CDR2 FQNEAQ (reference sequence). V was pared by 8 bases and J by 7 bases, with 10 bases between. This CDR3 region has 11 residues. The CDR3 reads CASGLTHTQYF. CDR3 nucleotides: TGTGCCAGCGGCCTCACTCATACGCAGTATTTT.

The V and J genes are TRBV7-3 and TRBJ2-7, with D uncertain. Per the germline V gene, CDR1 is SGHTA and CDR2 is FQGTGA. CDR3 length equals 13 residues. V lost 5 bases and J lost 3, with 11 bases in between. The CDR3 spells CASSRNPGYEQYF. CDR3 sequence (DNA): TGTGCCAGCAGCCGAAATCCGGGCTACGAGCAGTACTTC.

The V gene is TRBV11-1, the J gene TRBJ2-1; D is ambiguous. This CDR3 has 16 residues. CDR1 and CDR2 from the germline V gene are SGHAT and FQDESV (reference sequence). Trimming shortened V by 2 bases and J by 4 bases, and 15 bases separated the two germline ends. CDR3 in DNA: TGTGCCAGCAGCTTACTGGTTTGGGGATTTTACAATGAGCAGTTCTTC. This encodes CASSLLVWGFYNEQFF.

The chain uses TRBV2 and TRBJ1-5; tentative D call: TRBD1 (5 bases). The V end was cut by 3 bases, the J end by 2 bases, with 11 bases between. CDR1 SNHLY and CDR2 FYNNEI come from the germline V gene. CDR3 size: 15 residues. The CDR3 here is CASSDRVRGNQPQHF. Here the CDR3 DNA reads TGTGCCAGCAGTGACAGGGTGAGGGGCAATCAGCCCCAGCATTTT.

This chain joins TRBV29-1 and TRBJ2-7; 7 bases are a match to TRBD2. J was trimmed by 3 bases and V by 4 bases; bases with no gene match: 6. Germline V gene sequence: CDR1 SQVTM, CDR2 ANQGSEA. The CDR3 sequence is 13 residues long. Here the CDR3 reads CSVVLAGDYEQYF. The CDR3 nucleotides are TGCAGCGTTGTTCTGGCGGGGGACTACGAGCAGTACTTC.

Only one count was recorded for this clone. The rearrangement uses TRBV29-1 and TRBJ2-7; D unresolved. Trimming stripped 6 bases from V and 3 bases from J, with 21 bases between. The CDR3 loop spans 15 amino acids. Germline CDR1 SQVTM, CDR2 ANQGSEA. DNA of the CDR3: TGCAGCGTCGACACCACGACCAGGCGTAGCTACGAGCAGTACTTC. Translated: CSVDTTTRRSYEQYF.

The chain couples TRBV6-5 to TRBJ2-7; D uncertain. Germline CDR1 is MNHEY and CDR2 is SVGAGI. This CDR3 is 14 amino acids long. V was pared by 5 bases and J by 2 bases, with 13 bases between. CDR3 DNA: TGTGCCAGCAGTCAAAAAGGGCCTCCCTACGAGCAGTACTTC. Protein sequence: CASSQKGPPYEQYF.

This clone came up once. The chain employs TRBV30 and TRBJ2-5, with 8 bases lining up with TRBD1. This CDR3 spans 14 amino acids. J lost 2 bases, V lost 4 bases, and 6 bases had no gene match. The germline CDR1 and CDR2 sequences are GTSNPN and SVGIG (reference sequence). CDR3: CAWKQGGRQETQYF. In nucleotides, the CDR3 is TGTGCCTGGAAACAGGGGGGTCGACAAGAGACCCAGTACTTC.

The chain joins TRBV13 to TRBJ2-4; a weak D match, TRBD1 (5 bases). This CDR3 is 14 amino acids long. Trimming took 5 bases from V and 4 from J, leaving 12 bases between them. In germline, CDR1 is PRHDT, CDR2 FYEKMQ (reference sequence). CDR3 nucleotides: TGTGCCAGCAGCCTTATGGACAAGAAAAACATTCAGTACTTC. Protein: CASSLMDKKNIQYF. Combining the CDR3 with reference TRBV13 and TRBJ2-4 gives the whole variable domain AAGVIQSPRHLIKEKRETATLKCYPIPRHDTVYWYQQGPGQDPQFLISFYEKMQSDKGSIPDRFSAQQFSDYHSELNMSSLELGDSALYFCASSLMDKKNIQYFGAGTRLSVL.

The chain has TRBV29-1 and TRBJ2-7; 9 bases align to TRBD1. The CDR3 consists of 14 residues. Germline V gene lookup returns CDR1 SQVTM and CDR2 ANQGSEA. V lost 6 bases, J lost 1 base, and 7 bases stayed unmatched. Here the CDR3 reads CSVTDRGTSYEQYF. The CDR3 coding sequence is TGCAGCGTGACGGACAGGGGCACGTCCTACGAGCAGTACTTC.

This chain connects TRBV7-9 to TRBJ2-3; tentative D call: TRBD1 (6 bases). This CDR3 comprises 16 residues. Trimming took 1 base from V and 1 from J, leaving 12 bases between them. Germline V lookup: CDR1 SEHNR, CDR2 FQNEAQ (reference sequence). The CDR3 protein is CASSLGQAGGTDTQYF. Here the CDR3 DNA reads TGTGCCAGCAGCTTAGGTCAGGCAGGGGGCACAGATACGCAGTATTTT.

The chain employs TRBV10-3 and TRBJ1-5; tentative D call: TRBD1 (5 bases). V lost 2 bases and J lost 2, with 7 bases in between. CDR1 and CDR2 (germline): ENHRY, SYGVKD. The CDR3 loop spans 14 amino acids. Written as DNA, the CDR3 is TGTGCCATCAGTGAGGGGGCTCGCAATCAGCCCCAGCATTTT. Its protein product is CAISEGARNQPQHF.

V is TRBV25-1 and J is TRBJ1-1, with TRBD1 matching over 7 bases. J gave up 5 bases and V 2 bases, and 8 bases lay outside the gene matches. In germline, CDR1 is MGHDK, CDR2 SYGVNS. This CDR3 spans 15 amino acids. The CDR3 spells CASSEDRGGQTEAFF. CDR3 nucleotide sequence: TGTGCCAGCAGTGAAGACCGCGGGGGACAGACTGAAGCTTTCTTT.

This clone was counted a single time. The V and J genes are TRBV30 and TRBJ1-2; TRBD1 agrees at 7 bases. The ends lost 8 bases at V and 5 bases at J; junction bases unmatched: 11. This CDR3 has 13 amino acids. CDR1 and CDR2 from the germline V gene are GTSNPN and SVGIG (reference sequence). The CDR3 loop reads CASYLQGMYGYTF. DNA of the CDR3: TGTGCCAGCTACTTACAGGGGATGTATGGCTACACCTTC.

The chain has TRBV9 and TRBJ2-5; 10 nucleotides match TRBD1. Germline V gene data show CDR1 as SGDLS and CDR2 as YYNGEE. Trimming took 3 bases from V and 5 from J; bases not matched to a gene: 7. The CDR3 has 15 residues. CDR3 in amino acids: CASSARGQGIETQYF. The CDR3 DNA reads as TGTGCCAGCAGCGCGAGGGGACAGGGGATTGAGACCCAGTACTTC.

The gene calls are TRBV18 and TRBJ2-2, with D possibly being TRBD2 (6 bases). The CDR3 runs to 16 residues. CDR1 and CDR2 from the germline V gene are KGHSH and LQKENI. V lost 2 bases and J 1 base, leaving 11 bases between the germline ends. For the CDR3, the DNA is TGTGCCAGCTCACCATTCCCGGGGGAGAACACCGGGGAGCTGTTTTTT. This sequence encodes CASSPFPGENTGELFF. Filled out from reference TRBV18 and TRBJ2-2, the complete variable domain reads NAGVMQNPRHLVRRRGQEARLRCSPMKGHSHVYWYRQLPEEGLKFMVYLQKENIIDESGMPKERFSAEFPKEGPSILRIQQVVRGDSAAYFCASSPFPGENTGELFFGEGSRLTVL.

The rearrangement uses TRBV2 and TRBJ1-2; no clear D. Trimming cost V 2 bases and J 8 bases, with 12 bases left between them. Germline CDR1 and CDR2: SNHLY and FYNNEI. The CDR3 consists of 13 residues. CDR3 in DNA: TGTGCCAGCAGTGAACAGAGCATGGCGGGCTACACCTTC. Its protein is CASSEQSMAGYTF.

This chain joins TRBV18 and TRBJ2-1; possibly TRBD1 for D (6 bases). CDR1 is KGHSH, CDR2 LQKENI, per germline. This CDR3 is built from 15 residues. V lost 4 bases, J lost 8 bases, and 18 bases lay in between. Written as DNA, the CDR3 is TGTGCCAGCTCACGTCGACAGGATGGGACGGATGAGCAGTTCTTC. This gives the protein CASSRRQDGTDEQFF.

The J gene is TRBJ1-4, the V gene TRBV27; D unresolved. Germline V gives CDR1 MNHEY, CDR2 SMNVEV (reference sequence). The CDR3 sequence is 16 residues long. V was clipped by 2 bases and J by 3 bases, with 13 bases between them. This chain's CDR3 is CASSLNSRPANEKLFF. The CDR3 DNA sequence: TGTGCCAGCAGTTTAAATTCCCGGCCGGCTAATGAAAAACTGTTTTTT.

The chain employs TRBV4-2 and TRBJ2-3; D call uncertain. The CDR3 has 13 residues. The V end lost 0 bases, the J end lost 2 bases, and 3 bases lay between the germline ends. Germline values: CDR1 LGHNA, CDR2 YNFKEQ. CDR3 coding DNA: TGTGCCAGCAGCCAAGAGACCACAGATACGCAGTATTTT. Encoded protein: CASSQETTDTQYF.

CDR3 bases: TGCAGCGTTGTATCCGAGACAGCGCCTTACGAGCAGTACTTC. Protein sequence: CSVVSETAPYEQYF. J is TRBJ2-7 and V is TRBV29-1; tentative D call: TRBD1 (5 bases). V lost 4 bases and J 4 bases, leaving 17 bases between the germline ends. Germline CDR1 reads SQVTM; CDR2 reads ANQGSEA. The CDR3 consists of 14 residues.